A single sample is the source of the 8 T cell receptor beta chains below, sequenced in a study of control samples from healthy donors and cancer patients. Here immunoSEQ multiplex PCR was the method, and the copy in TCRdb shows in-frame clones only, minus some. The sample lists around 170,000 clones; nearly 90% were seen once. The sequenced sample was blood. These receptors all come from a woman in her fifties or sixties in good health.

The chain has TRBV28 and TRBJ1-1, with TRBD1 as a possible D gene (6 bases). Germline CDR1 MDHEN, CDR2 SYDVKM. The CDR3 has 16 amino acids. Trimming left V 10 bases short and J 0 bases short, with 21 bases between. The CDR3 spells CATRGGGSSLNTEAFF. The CDR3 nucleotides are TGTGCCACACGGGGAGGGGGATCAAGTCTGAACACTGAAGCTTTCTTT.

The chain carries TRBV15 and TRBJ1-4; tentative D call: TRBD1 (6 bases). CDR1 and CDR2 from the germline V gene are LNHNV and YYDKDF (reference sequence). V lost 5 bases to trimming and J lost 8 bases, with 18 bases between them. The CDR3 is 15 residues long. CDR3 nucleotide sequence: TGTGCCACCAGCGGTGTAAGGGGGATGGGAGAAAAACTGTTTTTT. Encoded protein: CATSGVRGMGEKLFF.

CDR3 residues: CASNSPAGEYTF. CDR3 nucleotide sequence: TGTGCCAGCAATTCCCCAGCGGGAGAGTACACCTTC. The V call is TRBV9, the J call TRBJ1-2; D is undetermined. This CDR3 is 12 amino acids long. From germline, CDR1 is SGDLS and CDR2 YYNGEE. V gave up 6 bases and J gave up 11 bases, with 17 bases separating them.

This chain joins TRBV7-9 and TRBJ1-3; maybe TRBD1 (5 bases). The germline gives CDR1 SEHNR, CDR2 FQNEAQ (reference sequence). CDR3 size: 14 residues. Trimming left V 7 bases short and J 6 bases short, with 16 bases between. The CDR3 here is CASTLRGGENTIYF. Here the CDR3 DNA reads TGTGCCAGCACCCTGCGGGGGGGGGAAAACACCATATATTTT.

The chain is built from TRBV5-1 and TRBJ2-1, with 15 bases that match TRBD2. V shed 4 bases, J shed 4 bases, and the junction held 12 bases outside the gene matches. The germline V gene encodes CDR1 SGHRS and CDR2 YFSETQ. This CDR3 has 19 residues. The CDR3 reads CASSEGLAGGKIVYNEQFF. The DNA of the CDR3 is TGCGCCAGCAGCGAAGGACTAGCGGGGGGGAAAATTGTTTACAATGAGCAGTTCTTC.

The rearrangement uses TRBV6-2 or TRBV6-3 and TRBJ2-1; no reliable D call. Trimming pared 0 bases from V and 6 bases from J, leaving 12 bases between. This CDR3 is 15 amino acids long. Germline CDR1 is MNHEY and CDR2 is SVGEGT. The CDR3 DNA is TGTGCCAGCAGTTACTCTACAGCCAGGAGCAATGAGCAGTTCTTC. Translated, it gives CASSYSTARSNEQFF.

The chain recombines TRBV28 with TRBJ1-1; a weak D match, TRBD1 (5 bases). CDR1 MDHEN and CDR2 SYDVKM come from the germline V gene. This CDR3 comprises 15 residues. The ends were cut back, 6 bases at V and 1 base at J, with 15 bases in the middle. The CDR3 nucleotides are TGTGCCAGCAGCCCCATGGGGGGAAGGAACACTGAAGCTTTCTTT. It encodes CASSPMGGRNTEAFF. Full variable domain (outside the CDR3, taken from reference TRBV28 and TRBJ1-1): DVKVTQSSRYLVKRTGEKVFLECVQDMDHENMFWYRQDPGLGLRLIYFSYDVKMKEKGDIPEGYSVSREKKERFSLILESASTNQTSMYLCASSPMGGRNTEAFFGQGTRLTVV.

For this clone: At the DNA level, this CDR3 is encoded by other sequences in the same sample as well. The rearrangement joins TRBV6-1 to TRBJ2-5, with 8 bases that match TRBD1. CDR1 MNHNS and CDR2 SASEGT come from the germline V gene. The junction had 3 bases not matched to a gene; V was cut back by 2 bases and J by 4 bases. There are 14 residues in the CDR3. The chain's CDR3 is CASSEQGAGETQYF. CDR3 nucleotide sequence: TGTGCCAGCAGTGAACAGGGGGCTGGAGAGACCCAGTACTTC.